This TCR beta chain was identified in a study of regulatory T cells in long-lasting Graves disease. A word on this clonotype: The junction and the germline gene differ at one end; a read error may be behind it.

Time point: persistent/refractory GD, antithyroid drugs over 5 years with positive TRAb. PBMC RNA was the source of the TCR library. CDR3 length: 16 residues. Germline CDR1 is MNHEY and CDR2 is SMNVEV (reference sequence). Combining iRepertoire HTBI primers with Arm-PCR of CDR3 regions, the authors built TCR beta libraries. TCRdb reprocessed the multiplex PCR reads with MiXCR, giving one entry per CDR3 protein. This table holds a few hundred thousand distinct CDR3 sequences, 20% to 25% found once. The source is a woman in her 40s with Graves disease. This specimen consisted of peripheral blood mononuclear cells (PBMCs), obtained when the disease was refractory, from a patient treated with antithyroid drugs. V usage is TRBV27 and J usage is TRBJ2-1; D might be TRBD1 or TRBD2, each matching 6 bases. CDR3 DNA: TGTGCCAGCAGCTTAGGAGGGGGTAGTTCCTACAGTGAGCAGTTCTTC. Translation: CASSLGGGSSYSEQFF.